The 31 T cell receptor beta chains reported below all come from one sample, sequenced in a study of blood T cell repertoires in COVID-19. Assay: immunoSEQ multiplex PCR; the TCRdb copy retains only in-frame clones and omits some. In the table there are roughly 150,000 clones, about 82% of which are singletons. Sequences were obtained from peripheral blood. These receptors were taken from a man over 45 with acute or convalescent COVID-19.

The chain is built from TRBV21-1 and TRBJ1-3. TRBV21-1 is assigned pseudogene status. The CDR3 covers 18 residues. The CDR3 coding sequence is TGTGCCAGCAGCCTTGGGGAAGGGGCGGGGAACTCTGGAAACACCATATATTTT. It encodes CASSLGEGAGNSGNTIYF.

The chain couples TRBV10-2 to TRBJ1-1; 7 bases are shared with TRBD1. The J segment lost 5 bases and the V segment lost 7 bases, leaving 10 bases of the junction unmatched. Germline V gene lookup returns CDR1 WSHSY and CDR2 SAAADI. The CDR3 sequence is 14 residues long. CDR3 coding DNA: TGCGCCAGCATCGCCGACAGGGATGTAACTGAAGCTTTCTTT. Residues: CASIADRDVTEAFF.

Here the CDR3 DNA reads TGTGCCAGTAGCCAAAAGACAGGAGTCAATTCACCCCTCCACTTT. Translated, it gives CASSQKTGVNSPLHF. The V gene is TRBV19, the J gene TRBJ1-6; the D gene is possibly TRBD1 (6 bases). The V end was cut by 6 bases, the J end by 7 bases, with 16 bases between. Germline values: CDR1 LNHDA, CDR2 SQIVND (reference sequence). The CDR3 extends over 15 amino acids. The full variable domain, completed using reference TRBV19 and TRBJ1-6, is DGGITQSPKYLFRKEGQNVTLSCEQNLNHDAMYWYRQDPGQGLRLIYYSQIVNDFQKGDIAEGYSVSREKKESFPLTVTSAQKNPTAFYLCASSQKTGVNSPLHFGNGTRLTVT.

The chain is built from TRBV28 and TRBJ1-4; 7 bases are a match to TRBD1. The CDR3 sequence is 14 residues long. The germline V gene has CDR1 MDHEN and CDR2 SYDVKM. V gave up 2 bases and J gave up 8 bases; unmatched junction bases: 5. CDR3 sequence reads: CASSLNRGWEKLFF. The CDR3 nucleotides are TGTGCCAGCAGTTTAAACAGGGGATGGGAAAAACTGTTTTTT.

The chain is built from TRBV18 and TRBJ1-2; the D is unclear. V lost 3 bases and J lost 1, with 18 bases in between. From germline, CDR1 is KGHSH and CDR2 LQKENI. The CDR3 covers 17 residues. This CDR3 reads CASSPPPVRSNNYGYTF. CDR3 in DNA: TGTGCCAGCTCACCGCCGCCCGTCAGGTCTAATAACTATGGCTACACCTTC.

This chain joins TRBV5-1 and TRBJ1-3; TRBD1 matches 9 bases. CDR3 length: 15 amino acids. CDR1 and CDR2 (germline): SGHRS, YFSETQ. V was clipped by 4 bases and J by 2 bases; unmatched bases: 4. As DNA, the CDR3 is TGCGCCAGCAGCCGACAGGGGGAGGCTGGAAACACCATATATTTT. It encodes CASSRQGEAGNTIYF.

The rearrangement joins TRBV7-6 to TRBJ1-3; the D is unclear. The V and J ends lost 1 base and 0 bases respectively, with 7 bases between them. The germline CDR1 and CDR2 sequences are SGHVS and FNYEAQ. The CDR3 spans 15 residues. The CDR3 region is CASSLDTSSGNTIYF. In DNA, the CDR3 is TGTGCCAGCAGCTTAGACACCAGCTCTGGAAACACCATATATTTT.

The CDR3 protein is CASSLHGETQYF. CDR3 DNA: TGTGCCAGCAGCCTCCACGGGGAGACCCAGTACTTC. The chain carries TRBV11-3 and TRBJ2-5, with D uncertain. CDR1 is SGHNT, CDR2 YENEEA, per germline. V was clipped by 5 bases and J by 5 bases, with 9 bases between them. CDR3 length: 12 residues.

V and J are TRBV18 and TRBJ1-2; 7 bases line up with TRBD1. Germline CDR1 KGHSH, CDR2 LQKENI. The CDR3 sequence is 15 residues long. J gave up 5 bases and V 0 bases, and 6 bases lay outside the gene matches. The CDR3 region is CASSPPTAGGYGYTF. For the CDR3, the DNA is TGTGCCAGCTCACCACCGACGGCAGGGGGGTATGGCTACACCTTC. Full variable domain (missing parts from reference TRBV18 and TRBJ1-2): NAGVMQNPRHLVRRRGQEARLRCSPMKGHSHVYWYRQLPEEGLKFMVYLQKENIIDESGMPKERFSAEFPKEGPSILRIQQVVRGDSAAYFCASSPPTAGGYGYTFGSGTRLTVV.

The chain couples TRBV7-9 to TRBJ2-7, with D possibly being TRBD1 (6 bases). Trimming removed 5 bases from V and 4 bases from J, with 15 bases in between. Germline V gives CDR1 SEHNR, CDR2 FQNEAQ (reference sequence). This CDR3 is built from 14 residues. The CDR3 loop is CASSLRGHQYEQYF. The CDR3 coding sequence is TGTGCCAGCAGCCTCAGGGGACACCAGTACGAGCAGTACTTC.

The chain recombines TRBV28 with TRBJ2-1; 9 bases are shared with TRBD2. Trimming at V came to 3 bases and at J to 2 bases, leaving 5 bases not matched to a gene. The CDR3 is 16 residues long. Germline V gene lookup returns CDR1 MDHEN and CDR2 SYDVKM. The CDR3 DNA reads as TGTGCCAGCAGTTTTTTGGGACTAGCCCCCTACAATGAGCAGTTCTTC. Its protein product is CASSFLGLAPYNEQFF.

The gene calls are TRBV23-1 and TRBJ1-1, with D maybe TRBD1 (5 bases). TRBV23-1 is filed as an ORF, its function uncertain. The CDR3 is made up of 16 amino acids. V gave up 3 bases and J gave up 1 base, with 15 bases separating them. Here the CDR3 DNA reads TGCGCCAGCAGTCACAGGGCGACCGAGCCGAACACTGAAGCTTTCTTT. Protein: CASSHRATEPNTEAFF.

The V and J genes are TRBV6-5 and TRBJ2-1, with 9 bases lining up with TRBD1. Germline CDR1 and CDR2: MNHEY and SVGAGI. CDR3 length equals 16 residues. V trimming: 0 bases; J trimming: 8 bases; junction bases outside the gene matches: 8. The chain's CDR3 is CASSYSGQGLFDEQFF. CDR3 coding DNA: TGTGCCAGCAGTTACTCGGGACAGGGTTTGTTCGATGAGCAGTTCTTC.

The gene calls are TRBV11-2 and TRBJ2-7; D is unclear. CDR3 length: 13 residues. V was shortened by 5 bases and J by 3 bases, with 11 bases between the two germline ends. Germline loops: CDR1 SGHAT, CDR2 FQNNGV. In DNA, the CDR3 is TGTGCCAGCAGCATGAGCCTCAACTACGAGCAGTACTTC. Translated: CASSMSLNYEQYF.

This chain connects TRBV30 to TRBJ1-1; weak D call: TRBD1 (5 bases). The CDR3 contains 12 residues. Germline CDR1 reads GTSNPN; CDR2 reads SVGIG (reference sequence). Trimming removed 2 bases at V and 5 bases at J, with 9 bases between. CDR3 bases: TGTGCCTGGAGTCTGGGGGGGACTGAAGCTTTCTTT. This sequence encodes CAWSLGGTEAFF.

This chain connects TRBV5-1 to TRBJ1-3, with no clear D. This CDR3 region has 16 residues. The V end was cut by 0 bases, the J end by 0 bases, with 10 bases between. In germline, CDR1 is SGHRS, CDR2 YFSETQ. The CDR3: CASSLGQAGSGNTIYF. The DNA of the CDR3 is TGCGCCAGCAGCTTGGGCCAGGCCGGCTCTGGAAACACCATATATTTT.

CDR3 sequence: CATSNGVTNTGELFF. The DNA for the CDR3 is TGTGCCACCAGTAACGGGGTAACGAACACCGGGGAGCTGTTTTTT. The chain is built from TRBV24-1 and TRBJ2-2; TRBD2 is a possible D gene (5 bases). The germline V and J ends were trimmed by 6 bases and 0 bases, with 10 bases remaining between them. CDR1 and CDR2 from the germline V gene are KGHDR and SFDVKD. There are 15 residues in the CDR3.

The rearrangement joins TRBV4-1 to TRBJ2-7, with 8 bases lining up with TRBD1. The germline V gene has CDR1 MGHRA and CDR2 YSYEKL. J lost 2 bases, V lost 1 base, and 10 bases had no gene match. The CDR3 is 17 amino acids. The DNA for the CDR3 is TGCGCCAGCAGCCAAGCGCACCTCGGGACAGGTACCTACGAGCAGTACTTC. Residues: CASSQAHLGTGTYEQYF.

CDR3 amino acids: CAISRISPGGLSYNEQFF. CDR3 nucleotides: TGTGCCATCAGCCGGATTTCCCCGGGGGGACTCTCCTACAATGAGCAGTTCTTC. The chain links TRBV10-3 to TRBJ2-1; 7 bases are a match to TRBD2. With 6 bases clipped from V and 0 bases from J, the junction kept 14 bases outside the gene matches. In germline, CDR1 is ENHRY, CDR2 SYGVKD. This CDR3 is built from 18 residues.

The V and J genes are TRBV20-1 and TRBJ2-1; 9 nucleotides align to TRBD2. CDR1 is DFQATT, CDR2 SNEGSKA, per germline (reference sequence). This CDR3 contains 16 residues. Trimming cost V 3 bases and J 4 bases; bases outside gene matches: 10. The CDR3 reads CSASYPGLAGYNEQFF. Written as DNA, the CDR3 is TGCAGTGCTAGTTATCCGGGACTAGCAGGGTACAATGAGCAGTTCTTC.

Written as DNA, the CDR3 is TGTGCCAGCAGCTTGATAGGGGGGGGAGCTTTCTTT. It translates to CASSLIGGGAFF. The chain recombines TRBV5-8 with TRBJ1-1, with D tentatively TRBD1 (6 bases). Trimming pared 1 base from V and 10 bases from J, leaving 11 bases between. This CDR3 has 12 amino acids. Germline lookup yields CDR1 SGHTS and CDR2 YDEGEE.

For the CDR3, the DNA is TGCGCCAGCAGCCAAGGCACGGGAGGGGGAAAGGGGCAGCCCCAGCATTTT. This gives the protein CASSQGTGGGKGQPQHF. The chain is built from TRBV4-1 and TRBJ1-5; D perhaps matches TRBD1 (6 bases). V lost 1 base to trimming and J lost 7 bases, with 20 bases between them. CDR3 size: 17 residues. Germline-derived CDR1 and CDR2 are MGHRA and YSYEKL.

The V gene is TRBV7-2, the J gene TRBJ2-3; 10 bases agree with TRBD1. The CDR3 consists of 14 residues. The germline gives CDR1 SGHTA, CDR2 FQGNSA. The J segment lost 3 bases and the V segment lost 6 bases, leaving 3 bases of the junction unmatched. The CDR3 DNA sequence: TGTGCCAGCAGAACGGGACAGGGGACAGATACGCAGTATTTT. Its protein product is CASRTGQGTDTQYF.

The chain links TRBV7-2 to TRBJ1-5; a weak D match, TRBD1 (5 bases). The V end lost 2 bases, the J end lost 3 bases, and 14 bases lay between the germline ends. The germline gives CDR1 SGHTA, CDR2 FQGNSA. This CDR3 has 16 residues. CDR3 bases: TGTGCCAGCAGCTTAACGGGAGGGGAGTACAATCAGCCCCAGCATTTT. This encodes CASSLTGGEYNQPQHF. The full variable domain, completed using reference TRBV7-2 and TRBJ1-5, is GAGVSQSPSNKVTEKGKDVELRCDPISGHTALYWYRQSLGQGLEFLIYFQGNSAPDKSGLPSDRFSAERTGGSVSTLTIQRTQQEDSAVYLCASSLTGGEYNQPQHFGDGTRLSIL.

The chain links TRBV4-1 to TRBJ1-5, with D possibly matching TRBD1 (5 bases). Trimming stripped 3 bases from V and 3 bases from J, with 9 bases between. Germline V gene data show CDR1 as MGHRA and CDR2 as YSYEKL. This CDR3 region has 14 residues. The CDR3 DNA follows: TGCGCCAGCAGCCACCCAGGACACAATCAGCCCCAGCATTTT. The encoded protein is CASSHPGHNQPQHF.

The gene calls are TRBV4-1 and TRBJ1-2, with TRBD1 matching over 8 bases. There are 15 residues in the CDR3. V trimming: 4 bases; J trimming: 5 bases; junction bases outside the gene matches: 9. Germline V gene sequence: CDR1 MGHRA, CDR2 YSYEKL. The CDR3 loop is CASSRNGQGGYGYTF. The CDR3 DNA sequence: TGCGCCAGCAGCCGCAATGGACAGGGCGGATATGGCTACACCTTC.

Note on this clone: Within the sample, other DNA sequences also encode this same CDR3. The chain links TRBV12-3 or TRBV12-4 to TRBJ2-1; tentatively, D is TRBD2 (6 bases). CDR3 length: 12 amino acids. Trimming cost V 3 bases and J 6 bases, with 6 bases left between them. In DNA, the CDR3 is TGTGCCAGCAGTTTGGGGGGCAATGAGCAGTTCTTC. Amino acid sequence: CASSLGGNEQFF.

The CDR3 here is CASSSRDRDPQMRQPQHF. In DNA, the CDR3 is TGTGCCAGCAGTTCCCGGGACAGGGATCCCCAAATGAGGCAGCCCCAGCATTTT. The V gene is TRBV28, the J gene TRBJ1-5, with 9 bases lining up with TRBD1. The CDR3 runs 18 residues. With 4 bases clipped from V and 7 bases from J, the junction kept 17 bases outside the gene matches. Germline CDR1 reads MDHEN; CDR2 reads SYDVKM. Complete variable domain (other parts from reference TRBV28 and TRBJ1-5): DVKVTQSSRYLVKRTGEKVFLECVQDMDHENMFWYRQDPGLGLRLIYFSYDVKMKEKGDIPEGYSVSREKKERFSLILESASTNQTSMYLCASSSRDRDPQMRQPQHFGDGTRLSIL.

V usage is TRBV7-9 and J usage is TRBJ2-7, with 7 nucleotides matching TRBD1. Germline V gives CDR1 SEHNR, CDR2 FQNEAQ (reference sequence). The V and J ends lost 5 bases and 2 bases, in that order; junction bases with no gene match: 12. The CDR3 length is 16 residues. In DNA form, the CDR3 reads TGTGCCAGCAGCCCCGGACAGGTCAAAGTCACCTACGAGCAGTACTTC. Translated: CASSPGQVKVTYEQYF.

CDR3 sequence (DNA): TGTGCCAGCAGTGAAACAGGGTCCGGGGAGCTGTTTTTT. It is translated as CASSETGSGELFF. V is TRBV9 and J is TRBJ2-2, with a possible D match to TRBD1 (6 bases). V lost 5 bases and J 6 bases, leaving 11 bases between the germline ends. This CDR3 has 13 residues. The germline gives CDR1 SGDLS, CDR2 YYNGEE.

The chain has TRBV2 and TRBJ2-2; tentative D call: TRBD2 (6 bases). V was pared by 8 bases and J by 4 bases, with 14 bases between. The CDR3 extends over 14 amino acids. Germline assignment: CDR1 SNHLY and CDR2 FYNNEI. CDR3 amino acids: CASGGEAGTGELFF. DNA of the CDR3: TGTGCCAGCGGTGGGGAGGCGGGCACCGGGGAGCTGTTTTTT.